This TCR beta chain was recovered during a study of blood T cell repertoires in COVID-19. Study-wide context: Italy, Spain and the United States were the sources of the convalescent and acute COVID-19 samples. Sources were T cells, B-cell-depleted T cells, or PBMCs; the material itself was cDNA or gDNA.

How the authors handled the data: For nucleated cells, counts were estimated from reference gene primer amplification. Sequencing was performed with immunoSEQ multiplex PCR; in TCRdb, only in-frame clones are kept and a portion is missing. V and J calls and clone size come straight from that table; D and trimming were deduced from the DNA. There are around 190,000 clones in the sample; roughly nine tenths occur only once, and 1.1% lies in the top ten. Germline V gene lookup returns CDR1 SGHTA and CDR2 FQGNSA. Trimming left V 3 bases short and J 7 bases short, with 9 bases between. This CDR3 is 12 amino acids long.

The receptor comes from a man younger than 45 with acute or convalescent COVID-19. The chain links TRBV7-2 to TRBJ1-1; D gene uncertain. The sample taken for sequencing was peripheral blood. The CDR3 nucleotides read TGTGCCAGCAGCTTCCCCACGGTTGAAGCTTTCTTT. Encoded protein: CASSFPTVEAFF.